The T cell receptor beta chain under discussion was sequenced for a study of blood T cell repertoires in COVID-19. Turning to the study itself: Samples taken during acute and convalescent COVID-19 were collected in the United States, Italy and Spain.

Trimming cost V 9 bases and J 4 bases; bases outside gene matches: 10. The V gene's germline CDR1 is LNHDA and CDR2 SQIVND (reference sequence). CDR3 length: 16 residues. Sequenced by immunoSEQ multiplex PCR; TCRdb stores in-frame clones only, minus some. This sample carries approximately 220,000 clones, 85% to 90% of them seen once, and the ten largest clones take roughly 16%. The source of this sequence is a man aged 25 to 40 who had been exposed to COVID-19. The sequencing sample was made of PBMCs or T cells enriched from blood (not recorded which). This chain joins TRBV19 and TRBJ2-6; the match to TRBD1 covers 9 bases. CDR3 protein: CASFVGTGLGANVLTF. The CDR3 DNA sequence: TGTGCCAGCTTCGTAGGGACAGGGCTAGGGGCCAACGTCCTGACTTTC.